These 13 T cell receptor beta chains were all obtained from the same sample, sequenced in a study of blood T cells in healthy people across ages. Primers used in a second PCR of roughly 6 to 11 cycles were a sample-barcoded 5' primer and a J-beta primer mix. MiXCR, applied by TCRdb to the 5' RACE reads, yields one record per CDR3 protein. The sample contains over 500,000 distinct CDR3 sequences, around 52% of which appear only once. What was sequenced was blood. These receptors were taken from a woman at least 80 years old in good health.

As concerns this clonotype: This may be a read error, as it is one base from a much larger clone. The chain couples TRBV18 to TRBJ2-1; D ambiguous. Germline CDR1 and CDR2: KGHSH and LQKENI. V lost 11 bases and J lost 0, with 11 bases in between. This CDR3 has 13 residues. The CDR3 region has the DNA TGTGCCGGCAGCAGGAGCTCCTACAATGAGCAGTTCTTC. Translated, it gives CAGSRSSYNEQFF.

The chain couples TRBV20-1 to TRBJ1-5, with D possibly TRBD1 on 5 matching bases. This CDR3 is built from 13 residues. The V end was cut by 1 base, the J end by 6 bases, with 10 bases between. Germline CDR1 DFQATT, CDR2 SNEGSKA (reference sequence). CDR3 loop: CSARASGPQPQHF. The CDR3 coding sequence is TGCAGTGCTAGAGCTTCGGGGCCTCAGCCCCAGCATTTT.

Concerning this clonotype itself: A much more abundant neighbour one base away suggests this may be a read error. It is likely a read error, because the conserved phenylalanine at the end of the CDR3 is missing. The chain joins TRBV20-1 to TRBJ2-1; 8 nucleotides line up with TRBD2. Germline lookup yields CDR1 DFQATT and CDR2 SNEGSKA (reference sequence). This CDR3 has 15 residues. The CDR3 region is CSSPGLESGGNEQFL. DNA of the CDR3: TGCAGCTCGCCGGGACTAGAGTCGGGGGGCAATGAGCAGTTCTTA.

The rearrangement uses TRBV12-3 or TRBV12-4 and TRBJ2-5; D not resolved. This CDR3 comprises 15 residues. V dropped 3 bases and J dropped 5 bases, with 16 bases sitting between them. CDR3 loop: CASSFPAAPWETQYF. CDR3 nucleotides: TGTGCCAGCAGTTTTCCCGCAGCACCCTGGGAGACCCAGTACTTC.

The V call is TRBV11-2, the J call TRBJ2-3, with TRBD2 matching 11 bases. V shed 7 bases, J shed 3 bases, and the junction held 9 bases outside the gene matches. From germline, CDR1 is SGHAT and CDR2 FQNNGV. This CDR3 contains 16 residues. The CDR3 loop reads CASTFSGGVLTDTQYF. Written as DNA, the CDR3 is TGTGCCAGCACCTTTAGCGGGGGGGTTTTAACAGATACGCAGTATTTT.

This clonotype was observed a few times. The V and J genes are TRBV3-1 and TRBJ1-2, with D uncertain. Germline V gene lookup returns CDR1 LGHDT and CDR2 YNNKEL (reference sequence). Trimming took off 2 bases at V and 6 bases at J, with 10 bases between the two ends. This CDR3 is built from 13 residues. Here the CDR3 DNA reads TGTGCCAGCAGCCAACGTTATTCGAATGGCTACACCTTC. This sequence encodes CASSQRYSNGYTF.

The rearrangement links TRBV6-1 to TRBJ1-4; the match to TRBD1 covers 9 bases. CDR1 is MNHNS and CDR2 is SASEGT in the germline V gene. The ends lost 3 bases at V and 8 bases at J; junction bases unmatched: 7. This CDR3 comprises 15 residues. The CDR3 reads CASSDQTGGNEKLFF. The CDR3 DNA reads as TGTGCCAGCAGTGACCAGACAGGGGGGAACGAAAAACTGTTTTTT.

This chain's CDR3 is CASMRSVGQSGSYTF. The DNA for the CDR3 is TGTGCCAGCATGAGGTCGGTGGGACAGTCTGGGAGCTACACCTTC. This rearrangement joins TRBV6-5 to TRBJ1-2; 7 bases agree with TRBD1. Germline V lookup: CDR1 MNHEY, CDR2 SVGAGI. V was pared by 7 bases and J by 9 bases, with 17 bases of the junction left unmatched. The CDR3 runs 15 residues.

J is TRBJ1-6 and V is TRBV7-9; the D gene is possibly TRBD1 (5 bases). Germline assignment: CDR1 SEHNR and CDR2 FQNEAQ (reference sequence). The germline V and J ends were trimmed by 5 bases and 3 bases, with 17 bases remaining between them. The CDR3 is 17 residues long. This CDR3 reads CASSRRRDPDYNSPLHF. In DNA form, the CDR3 reads TGTGCCAGCAGCAGGAGGCGGGACCCCGACTATAATTCACCCCTCCACTTT. Full variable domain (remainder filled in from reference TRBV7-9 and TRBJ1-6): DTGVSQNPRHKITKRGQNVTFRCDPISEHNRLYWYRQTLGQGPEFLTYFQNEAQLEKSRLLSDRFSAERPKGSFSTLEIQRTEQGDSAMYLCASSRRRDPDYNSPLHFGNGTRLTVT.

The chain recombines TRBV5-1 with TRBJ2-1; D perhaps matches TRBD1 (6 bases). Germline V gene lookup returns CDR1 SGHRS and CDR2 YFSETQ. The V end lost 1 base, the J end lost 7 bases, and 15 bases lay between the germline ends. CDR3 size: 15 residues. DNA for the CDR3: TGCGCCAGCAGCTTGATGGGGGCGCCGTTTAATGAGCAGTTCTTC. Translation: CASSLMGAPFNEQFF. Looking up the rest from reference TRBV5-1 and TRBJ2-1 gives the full variable domain: KAGVTQTPRYLIKTRGQQVTLSCSPISGHRSVSWYQQTPGQGLQFLFEYFSETQRNKGNFPGRFSGRQFSNSRSEMNVSTLELGDSALYLCASSLMGAPFNEQFFGPGTRLTVL.

At least ten counts were recorded for this clonotype. The rearrangement joins TRBV9 to TRBJ2-5, with no clear D. Germline-derived CDR1 and CDR2 are SGDLS and YYNGEE. V was clipped by 0 bases and J by 1 base, with 7 bases between them. The length of the CDR3 is 14 residues. The DNA for the CDR3 is TGTGCCAGCAGCGTAGAAGGTAGCCAAGAGACCCAGTACTTC. It codes for CASSVEGSQETQYF.

The chain has TRBV30 and TRBJ2-3, with 10 bases lining up with TRBD2. Trimming at V came to 6 bases and at J to 1 base, leaving 4 bases not matched to a gene. Germline V gene data show CDR1 as GTSNPN and CDR2 as SVGIG (reference sequence). This CDR3 has 14 residues. In DNA, the CDR3 is TGTGCCTGTCCCAGCGGGGGGGGCACAGATACGCAGTATTTT. This translates into CACPSGGGTDTQYF.

This clonotype was counted at least ten times. The rearrangement uses TRBV29-1 and TRBJ1-2; no clear D. This CDR3 spans 10 amino acids. Trimming left V 8 bases short and J 5 bases short, with 9 bases between. In germline, CDR1 is SQVTM, CDR2 ANQGSEA. DNA of the CDR3: TGCAGCCACGAAGAATATGGCTACACCTTC. This encodes CSHEEYGYTF.